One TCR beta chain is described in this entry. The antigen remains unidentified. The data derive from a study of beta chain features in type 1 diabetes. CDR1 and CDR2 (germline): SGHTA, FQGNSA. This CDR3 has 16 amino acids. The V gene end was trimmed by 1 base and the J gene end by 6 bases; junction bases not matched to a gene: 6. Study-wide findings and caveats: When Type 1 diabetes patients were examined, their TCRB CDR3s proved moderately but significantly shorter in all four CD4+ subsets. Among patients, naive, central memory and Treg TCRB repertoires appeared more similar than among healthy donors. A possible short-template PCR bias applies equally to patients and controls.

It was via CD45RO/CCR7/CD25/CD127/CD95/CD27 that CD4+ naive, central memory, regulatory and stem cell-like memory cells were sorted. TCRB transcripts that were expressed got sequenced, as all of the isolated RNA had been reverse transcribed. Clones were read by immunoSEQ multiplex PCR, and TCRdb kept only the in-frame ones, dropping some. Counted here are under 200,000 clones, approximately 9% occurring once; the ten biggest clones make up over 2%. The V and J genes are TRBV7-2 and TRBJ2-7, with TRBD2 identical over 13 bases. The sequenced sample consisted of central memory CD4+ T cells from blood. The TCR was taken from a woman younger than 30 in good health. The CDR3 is CASSLEGTSGAGEQYF. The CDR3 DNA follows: TGTGCCAGCAGCTTAGAGGGGACTAGCGGGGCAGGCGAGCAGTACTTC.